The 16 T cell receptor beta chains given below trace back to one sample, sequenced in a study of blood T cell repertoires in COVID-19. Sequencing used immunoSEQ multiplex PCR; TCRdb keeps in-frame clones, though not all of them. The sample consists of 120,000 or so clones, 88% of them appearing once. Sequenced material: peripheral blood. The receptor set was obtained from a woman aged 50 to 60 with acute or convalescent COVID-19.

The rearrangement joins TRBV3-1 (or the pseudogene TRBV3-2) to TRBJ2-3; a possible D gene is TRBD2 (5 bases). Germline lookup yields CDR1 LGHDT and CDR2 YNNKEL (reference sequence). V was clipped by 7 bases and J by 4 bases, with 18 bases between them. This CDR3 has 15 amino acids. CDR3 residues: CASTSRGIAADTQYF. In DNA, the CDR3 is TGTGCCAGCACCTCCCGAGGGATTGCGGCAGATACGCAGTATTTT.

This clone was recorded many times. This chain connects TRBV20-1 to TRBJ1-3; D is ambiguous. CDR3 size: 14 residues. Germline V gene lookup returns CDR1 DFQATT and CDR2 SNEGSKA (reference sequence). V was clipped by 3 bases and J by 2 bases, with 11 bases between them. In DNA form, the CDR3 reads TGCAGTGCTAGTCGGGGTGAGACTGGAAACACCATATATTTT. Protein sequence: CSASRGETGNTIYF.

V and J are TRBV7-9 and TRBJ1-2, with D uncertain. The germline CDR1 and CDR2 sequences are SEHNR and FQNEAQ (reference sequence). The CDR3 consists of 13 residues. The V gene lost 0 bases and the J gene lost 8 bases, with 10 bases spanning the gap. The CDR3 region is CASSLADGGGYTF. In DNA form, the CDR3 reads TGTGCCAGCAGCTTAGCAGACGGCGGGGGCTACACCTTC.

This chain uses TRBV5-6 with TRBJ2-1; no clear D gene. Deletions cut 0 bases from V and 0 bases from J, with 10 bases between. Germline lookup yields CDR1 SGHDT and CDR2 YYEEEE. The CDR3 spans 16 residues. CDR3 bases: TGTGCCAGCAGCTTGGAATGGCGGCGCTCCTACAATGAGCAGTTCTTC. Protein sequence: CASSLEWRRSYNEQFF.

The V and J genes are TRBV5-1 and TRBJ2-2; weak D call: TRBD2 (6 bases). Germline V gives CDR1 SGHRS, CDR2 YFSETQ. The CDR3 has 15 amino acids. V gave up 5 bases and J gave up 7 bases, with 18 bases separating them. DNA for the CDR3: TGCGCCAGCAGATCGGGACTGCAGCTGGGCGGGGAGCTGTTTTTT. Protein sequence: CASRSGLQLGGELFF.

The chain links TRBV15 to TRBJ1-5; a weak D match, TRBD1 (5 bases). The CDR3 runs 14 residues. Germline CDR1 reads LNHNV; CDR2 reads YYDKDF (reference sequence). Trimming removed 0 bases at V and 4 bases at J, with 7 bases between. The chain's CDR3 is CATSRDRGNQPQHF. The DNA of the CDR3 is TGTGCCACCAGCAGAGATCGGGGGAATCAGCCCCAGCATTTT. Variable domain in full (rest from reference TRBV15 and TRBJ1-5): DAMVIQNPRYQVTQFGKPVTLSCSQTLNHNVMYWYQQKSSQAPKLLFHYYDKDFNNEADTPDNFQSRRPNTSFCFLDIRSPGLGDTAMYLCATSRDRGNQPQHFGDGTRLSIL.

This rearrangement joins TRBV19 to TRBJ1-2; 9 nucleotides agree with TRBD1. CDR1 LNHDA and CDR2 SQIVND come from the germline V gene (reference sequence). The CDR3 runs to 15 residues. V was clipped by 2 bases and J by 2 bases; unmatched bases: 3. CDR3: CASSIRDRVNYGYTF. CDR3 coding DNA: TGTGCCAGTAGTATACGGGACAGGGTGAACTATGGCTACACCTTC.

V usage is TRBV7-9 and J usage is TRBJ2-5; D uncertain. The germline V and J ends were trimmed by 7 bases and 6 bases, with 12 bases remaining between them. Germline CDR1 and CDR2: SEHNR and FQNEAQ (reference sequence). This CDR3 contains 12 residues. Written as DNA, the CDR3 is TGTGCCAGCAATTGGCAAATTCAGACCCAGTACTTC. Encoded protein: CASNWQIQTQYF.

The chain carries TRBV4-2 and TRBJ2-7; tentative D call: TRBD2 (8 bases). The CDR3 runs 17 residues. Deletions cut 4 bases from V and 4 bases from J, with 23 bases between. Germline CDR1 LGHNA, CDR2 YNFKEQ. CDR3: CASSPQGGSGSRYEQYF. The CDR3 DNA reads as TGTGCCAGCAGCCCCCAGGGGGGGAGCGGGAGTAGATACGAGCAGTACTTC.

The CDR3: CASSVRIAGPYNEQFF. CDR3 coding DNA: TGTGCCAGCAGCGTGAGAATAGCGGGCCCATACAATGAGCAGTTCTTC. The V call is TRBV7-8, the J call TRBJ2-1, with 7 nucleotides matching TRBD2. Germline-derived CDR1 and CDR2 are SGHVS and FQNEAQ. This CDR3 spans 16 amino acids. Trimming took 5 bases from V and 4 from J; bases not matched to a gene: 11. Combining the CDR3 with reference TRBV7-8 and TRBJ2-1 gives the whole variable domain GAGVSQSPRYKVAKRGQDVALRCDPISGHVSLFWYQQALGQGPEFLTYFQNEAQLDKSGLPSDRFFAERPEGSVSTLKIQRTQQEDSAVYLCASSVRIAGPYNEQFFGPGTRLTVL.

The rearrangement links TRBV28 to TRBJ2-1, with TRBD2 matching 9 bases. Germline V gene data show CDR1 as MDHEN and CDR2 as SYDVKM. The CDR3 is made up of 16 amino acids. Germline trimming cut 7 bases from V and 2 bases from J; bases unmatched to any gene: 9. The CDR3 protein is CASTTLSGGTYNEQFF. The CDR3 DNA reads TGTGCCAGCACCACCCTTAGCGGGGGAACCTACAATGAGCAGTTCTTC.

The rearrangement links TRBV18 to TRBJ2-1, with a tentative D call TRBD2 (5 bases). Germline-derived CDR1 and CDR2 are KGHSH and LQKENI. The CDR3 sequence is 13 residues long. Trimming cost V 3 bases and J 9 bases, with 12 bases left between them. Here the CDR3 DNA reads TGTGCCAGCTCACCTGATGCGGAGGCTGAGCAGTTCTTC. Translating it yields CASSPDAEAEQFF.

The chain couples TRBV19 to TRBJ2-2; D perhaps matches TRBD2 (5 bases). Trimming left V 4 bases short and J 6 bases short, with 12 bases between. Germline V lookup: CDR1 LNHDA, CDR2 SQIVND (reference sequence). CDR3 length equals 14 residues. The CDR3 region has the DNA TGTGCCAGTAGTACCGACCTGGAGGCCGGGGAGCTGTTTTTT. Its translation is CASSTDLEAGELFF. Based on the CDR3 plus reference TRBV19 and TRBJ2-2, the full variable domain is DGGITQSPKYLFRKEGQNVTLSCEQNLNHDAMYWYRQDPGQGLRLIYYSQIVNDFQKGDIAEGYSVSREKKESFPLTVTSAQKNPTAFYLCASSTDLEAGELFFGEGSRLTVL.

The gene calls are TRBV30 and TRBJ2-7, with 7 bases lining up with TRBD2. The CDR3 loop spans 14 amino acids. J lost 5 bases, V lost 2 bases, and 9 bases had no gene match. Germline V CDR1 and CDR2: GTSNPN, SVGIG (reference sequence). The CDR3 DNA sequence: TGTGCCTGGAGTTATGGGCGGGAGTTCGACGAGCAGTACTTC. This codes for CAWSYGREFDEQYF.

This chain joins TRBV19 and TRBJ2-1, with TRBD2 matching 11 bases. With 7 bases clipped from V and 5 bases from J, the junction kept 4 bases outside the gene matches. The CDR3 is made up of 14 amino acids. The germline gives CDR1 LNHDA, CDR2 SQIVND (reference sequence). DNA of the CDR3: TGTGCCAGTAAATCGGGACTAGCGGACAATGAGCAGTTCTTC. This codes for CASKSGLADNEQFF.

The V and J genes are TRBV12-3 or TRBV12-4 and TRBJ1-6; 7 positions agree with TRBD1. Unmatched junction bases numbered 1, after V lost 3 bases and J lost 8 bases. This CDR3 has 13 amino acids. The CDR3 sequence is CASSFDRDSPLHF. CDR3 DNA: TGTGCCAGCAGTTTTGACAGGGATTCACCCCTCCACTTT.